These 10 T cell receptor beta chains originate from one sample sequenced in a study of blood T cell repertoires in COVID-19. Sequencing used immunoSEQ multiplex PCR; TCRdb keeps in-frame clones, though not all of them. In the table there are 250,000 to 300,000 clones, 87% of which are singletons. Sequenced: peripheral blood. All receptors come from a woman aged 50 to 65 who had recovered from COVID-19.

This clone was observed once. This chain links TRBV10-3 with TRBJ1-5; D unresolved. Germline V gene sequence: CDR1 ENHRY, CDR2 SYGVKD. The CDR3 loop spans 13 amino acids. V lost 3 bases and J 0 bases, leaving 3 bases between the germline ends. The CDR3 DNA follows: TGTGCCATCAGTGACATTAGCAATCAGCCCCAGCATTTT. Protein product: CAISDISNQPQHF.

This chain uses TRBV19 with TRBJ1-2, with unresolved D. CDR1 and CDR2 (germline): LNHDA, SQIVND (reference sequence). The CDR3 has 15 residues. The V gene lost 5 bases and the J gene lost 5 bases, with 18 bases spanning the gap. CDR3 loop: CASSGHSQAAYGYTF. The CDR3 region has the DNA TGTGCCAGTAGTGGGCACTCCCAGGCAGCTTATGGCTACACCTTC.

CDR3 DNA sequence: TGTGCCAGCAGGAGGGACAGGGGAGCCTACGAGCAGTACTTC. This sequence encodes CASRRDRGAYEQYF. This sequence joins TRBV5-4 and TRBJ2-7; 10 bases line up with TRBD1. Germline V gene sequence: CDR1 SGHNT, CDR2 YYREEE (reference sequence). This CDR3 has 14 residues. Trimming removed 5 bases from V and 2 bases from J; junction bases left unmatched: 4. Looking up the rest from reference TRBV5-4 and TRBJ2-7 gives the full variable domain: ETGVTQSPTHLIKTRGQQVTLRCSSQSGHNTVSWYQQALGQGPQFIFQYYREEENGRGNFPPRFSGLQFPNYSSELNVNALELDDSALYLCASRRDRGAYEQYFGPGTRLTVT.

The chain carries TRBV27 and TRBJ2-5; D is undetermined. The V gene lost 5 bases and the J gene lost 5 bases, with 9 bases spanning the gap. CDR1 and CDR2 from the germline V gene are MNHEY and SMNVEV (reference sequence). The CDR3 runs 12 residues. The CDR3 bases are TGTGCCAGCAGTCCTCTCGGGGAGACCCAGTACTTC. Amino acid sequence: CASSPLGETQYF.

This sequence joins TRBV30 and TRBJ2-7; D is possibly TRBD1 (6 bases). Germline V gene data show CDR1 as GTSNPN and CDR2 as SVGIG (reference sequence). There are 12 residues in the CDR3. V was cut by 3 bases and J by 0 bases, with 6 bases left in between. The CDR3 loop reads CAWRGHSYEQYF. The CDR3 DNA reads as TGTGCCTGGAGGGGACACTCCTACGAGCAGTACTTC.

The V gene is TRBV7-2, the J gene TRBJ2-4; 7 bases are shared with TRBD2. The CDR3 totals 15 residues. V gave up 2 bases and J gave up 2 bases; unmatched junction bases: 3. From germline, CDR1 is SGHTA and CDR2 FQGNSA. This CDR3 is CASSLTSGTKNIQYF. The DNA of the CDR3 is TGTGCCAGCAGCTTAACCAGCGGGACCAAAAACATTCAGTACTTC.

This chain connects TRBV6-5 to TRBJ2-7, with TRBD2 matching over 7 bases. The CDR3 spans 16 residues. V lost 2 bases to trimming and J lost 3 bases; unmatched junction nucleotides: 10. The germline V gene has CDR1 MNHEY and CDR2 SVGAGI. The CDR3, as DNA: TGTGCCAGCAGTTACCTAGCGGAGATACCGTTCTACGAGCAGTACTTC. It encodes CASSYLAEIPFYEQYF.

This chain connects TRBV7-6 to TRBJ2-1; 11 positions match TRBD2. V gave up 0 bases and J gave up 6 bases; unmatched junction bases: 7. The CDR3 spans 17 residues. Germline V gene data show CDR1 as SGHVS and CDR2 as FNYEAQ. The CDR3 DNA reads TGTGCCAGCAGCTTAGCCCCTACTAGCGGGAGTCTCAATGAGCAGTTCTTC. It yields the protein CASSLAPTSGSLNEQFF.

The chain is built from TRBV7-3 and TRBJ2-2; a weak D match, TRBD2 (5 bases). There are 15 residues in the CDR3. Trimming stripped 0 bases from V and 6 bases from J, with 11 bases between. Germline CDR1 SGHTA, CDR2 FQGTGA. CDR3 nucleotide sequence: TGTGCCAGCAGCTTAACGCTCGGAGCGGCCGGGGAGCTGTTTTTT. Protein: CASSLTLGAAGELFF.

The chain couples TRBV30 to TRBJ2-1; D is uncertain. CDR1 GTSNPN and CDR2 SVGIG come from the germline V gene (reference sequence). The CDR3 contains 14 residues. Between the trimmed V and J ends, which lost 2 bases and 5 bases, there was a span of 13 bases. In DNA form, the CDR3 reads TGTGCCTGGAGTAGAGGCAGACGGGACAATGAGCAGTTCTTC. As protein: CAWSRGRRDNEQFF.